What follows are 3 T cell receptor beta chains derived from one specimen sequenced in a study of breast tumors, draining lymph nodes, adjacent tissues. TCRdb processed the multiplex PCR reads anew with MiXCR; each CDR3 protein has one entry. The sample records about 140,000 distinct CDR3 sequences, approximately 32% being singletons. Axillary draining lymph nodes of breast cancer patients supplied the node samples. Sequences were obtained from axillary lymph node tissue. All receptors derive from a female donor with breast cancer. Some clones in this sample may be carry-over from other donors' samples.

As to this clonotype: A read error is possible here, since a much larger clone lies one base away. The V gene is TRBV6-6, the J gene TRBJ2-7; 9 positions agree with TRBD1. V lost 6 bases to trimming and J lost 9 bases; unmatched junction nucleotides: 9. Germline CDR1 reads MNHNY; CDR2 reads SVGAGI (reference sequence). The CDR3 length is 13 residues. In DNA form, the CDR3 reads TGTGCCAGCAGCCTCGGACAGGGGCACGGGCAGTACGTC. Its protein is CASSLGQGHGQYV.

This clonotype was detected ten times or more. This chain uses TRBV28 with TRBJ2-1; 7 bases agree with TRBD2. Germline loops: CDR1 MDHEN, CDR2 SYDVKM. The CDR3 runs to 14 residues. With V trimmed by 7 bases and J by 8 bases, 11 bases remained unmatched. The CDR3 region is CASKQRWGGYEQFF. DNA of the CDR3: TGTGCCAGCAAGCAAAGATGGGGGGGATATGAGCAGTTCTTC.

A word on this clonotype: Given a much more abundant clone one base away, this may be a read error. The V gene is TRBV12-3 or TRBV12-4, the J gene TRBJ2-2, with D unresolved. CDR3 length equals 12 residues. Trimming shortened V by 7 bases and J by 3 bases, and 6 bases separated the two germline ends. The CDR3 DNA is TGTGCCAGCACTTTCCACACCGGGGAGCTGTTTTTT. It specifies CASTFHTGELFF.